The text below deals with one T cell receptor beta chain. This clonotype was counted at least ten times. Its specific antigen is unknown. One base away there is no much larger clone; base qualities are not given. Library preparation was by PCR. The data were produced on an Illumina HiSeq 2500. Molecular barcoding was employed in the preparation of TCR libraries, with unique molecular identifiers being used to normalize TCRbeta repertoire quantification. TCRdb's own reprocessing of the public reads used fastp at Q25 and MiXCR and kept productive beta chains. Each entry merges the rows of one CDR3 protein and shows their most common DNA and genes. Recorded for this sample are 250,000 to 300,000 distinct CDR3 sequences; 6% to 10% of them occurred a single time. The leading ten clones occupy approximately 9% of the sample. Via the germline V gene (reference sequence), CDR1 is MNHEY and CDR2 SMNVEV. After removal of 5 bases from V and 4 bases from J, the junction retains 7 bases not matched to a gene. The CDR3 starts with the cysteine, ends with the phenylalanine, and has 16 residues. The CDR3 DNA has 48 bases and is translated from base 1.

This entry is derived from a study of T-cell reconstitution after alpha-beta-depleted transplantation in children (dated by TCRdb to 2016 to 2017). General notes on the study: The study quantitatively tracked T-cell immune reconstitution after TCRalphabeta/CD19-depleted allogeneic hematopoietic cell transplantation in children using TCR repertoire profiling.

In light of the paper, this sample's treatment or condition label describes: allogeneic hematopoietic cell transplantation with graft depleted of TCRalphabeta T cells and CD19 B cells. The children who served as transplant recipients had been given grafts of TCRalphabeta/CD19-depleted allogeneic hematopoietic cells. The research as a whole found: About two months after transplant, the apparently early recovery of alphabetaT-cell counts reportedly depended on just several hundred clones that had expanded rapidly and came from non-depleted graft cells. Hyperexpanded clone frequencies declined over subsequent months; after one year, T-cell counts and TCRbeta diversity were mostly attributed to newly produced T cells. In some patients, the high TCRbeta diversity seen at day 60 was put down to recipient T cells and intrathymic progenitors that had survived conditioning.

This chain is built from TRBV27 and TRBJ2-3; TRBD1 agrees with 12 junctional bases. Sequences were derived from peripheral blood, sampled 360 days after TCRalphabeta/CD19-depleted stem cell transplant. The receptor was isolated from a female patient aged 2 to 10 who had a stem cell transplant for Fanconi anemia, so the T cells may come from the graft donor. The CDR3 region: CASSIRGQGAPDTQYF. The DNA reads as follows: TGTGCCAGCAGTATCAGGGGACAGGGGGCCCCAGATACGCAGTATTTT.